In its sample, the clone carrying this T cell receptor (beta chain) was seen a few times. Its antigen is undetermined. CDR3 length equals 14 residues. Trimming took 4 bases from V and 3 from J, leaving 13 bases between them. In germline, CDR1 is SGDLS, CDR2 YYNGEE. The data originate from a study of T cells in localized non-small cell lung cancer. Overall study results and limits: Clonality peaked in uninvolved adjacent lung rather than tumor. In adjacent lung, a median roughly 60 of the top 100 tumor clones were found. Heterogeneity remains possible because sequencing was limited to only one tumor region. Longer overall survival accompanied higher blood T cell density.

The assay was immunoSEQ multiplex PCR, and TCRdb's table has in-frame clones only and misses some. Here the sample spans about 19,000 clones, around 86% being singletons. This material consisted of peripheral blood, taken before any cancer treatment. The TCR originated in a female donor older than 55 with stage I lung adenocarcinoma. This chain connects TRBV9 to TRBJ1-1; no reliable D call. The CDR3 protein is CASSPITSDTEAFF. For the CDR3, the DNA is TGTGCCAGCAGCCCCATAACCTCGGACACTGAAGCTTTCTTT.